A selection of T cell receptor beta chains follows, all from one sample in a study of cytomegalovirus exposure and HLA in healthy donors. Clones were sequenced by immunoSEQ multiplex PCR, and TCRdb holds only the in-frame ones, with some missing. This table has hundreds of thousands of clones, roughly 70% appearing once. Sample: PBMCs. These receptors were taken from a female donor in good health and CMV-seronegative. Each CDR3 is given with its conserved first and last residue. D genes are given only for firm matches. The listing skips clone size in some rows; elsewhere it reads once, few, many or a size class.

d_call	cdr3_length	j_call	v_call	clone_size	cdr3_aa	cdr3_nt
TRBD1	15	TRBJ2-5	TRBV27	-	CASSFGTGWWETQYF	TGTGCCAGCAGTTTTGGGACAGGATGGTGGGAGACCCAGTACTTC
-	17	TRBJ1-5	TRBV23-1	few	CASSQSSRPRSNQPQHF	TGCGCCAGCAGTCAATCTAGCCGGCCCCGGAGCAATCAGCCCCAGCATTTT
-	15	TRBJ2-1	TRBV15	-	CATSRGETTLNEQFF	TGTGCCACCAGCAGAGGCGAGACTACGTTAAATGAGCAGTTCTTC
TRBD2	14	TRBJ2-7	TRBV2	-	CASRLVLAGYEQYF	TGTGCCAGCAGGTTGGTCCTAGCGGGTTACGAGCAGTACTTC
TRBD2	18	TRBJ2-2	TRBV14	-	CASSQTGLAGGRTGELFF	TGTGCCAGCAGCCAAACGGGACTAGCGGGAGGGAGGACCGGGGAGCTGTTTTTT
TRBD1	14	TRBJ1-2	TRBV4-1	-	CASSPRQGSYGYTF	TGCGCCAGCAGCCCTCGACAGGGGTCGTATGGCTACACCTTC
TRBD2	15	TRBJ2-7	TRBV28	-	CASSLLAGGTYEQYF	TGTGCCAGCAGCCTACTAGCGGGAGGCACCTACGAGCAGTACTTC
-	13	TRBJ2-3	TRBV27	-	CASSLSRADTQYF	TGTGCCAGCAGTTTATCCAGGGCAGATACGCAGTATTTT
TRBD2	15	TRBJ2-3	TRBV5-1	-	CASSFAGVGTDTQYF	TGCGCCAGCAGCTTTGCGGGAGTAGGCACAGATACGCAGTATTTT
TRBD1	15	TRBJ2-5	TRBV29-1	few	CSVLTFTGGSETQYF	TGCAGCGTCCTAACCTTTACAGGGGGCTCGGAGACCCAGTACTTC
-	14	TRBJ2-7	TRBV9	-	CASSVGGEIYEQYF	TGTGCCAGCAGCGTAGGGGGAGAGATCTACGAGCAGTACTTC
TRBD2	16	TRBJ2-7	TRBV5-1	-	CASSFIQTSGSPEQYF	TGCGCCAGCAGCTTTATCCAGACTAGCGGGAGTCCCGAGCAGTACTTC
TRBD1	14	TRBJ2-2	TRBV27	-	CASSLNRGTGELFF	TGTGCCAGCAGTTTAAACAGGGGCACCGGGGAGCTGTTTTTT
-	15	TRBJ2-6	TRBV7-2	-	CASSLAELGANVLTF	TGTGCCAGCAGCTTAGCAGAGCTCGGGGCCAACGTCCTGACTTTC
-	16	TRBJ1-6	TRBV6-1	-	CASSEAPWDLGSPLHF	TGTGCCAGCAGTGAAGCTCCCTGGGACTTGGGGTCACCCCTCCACTTT
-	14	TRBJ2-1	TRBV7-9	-	CASSLVGGSNEQFF	TGTGCCAGCAGCCTCGTAGGGGGAAGCAATGAGCAGTTCTTC
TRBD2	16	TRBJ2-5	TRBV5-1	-	CASSFFLAGGKETQYF	TGCGCCAGCAGCTTTTTTCTAGCGGGAGGTAAAGAGACCCAGTACTTC
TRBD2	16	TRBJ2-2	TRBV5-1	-	CASSLGLAGVSGELFF	TGCGCCAGCAGCTTGGGGCTAGCGGGAGTTTCCGGGGAGCTGTTTTTT
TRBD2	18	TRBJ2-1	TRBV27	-	CATLRSASGIPLHFSQFF	TGTGCCACCTTAAGGTCGGCTAGCGGGATACCTCTACATTTTTCGCAGTTCTTC
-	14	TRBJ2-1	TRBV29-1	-	CSSWMAGPYNEQFF	TGCAGCTCCTGGATGGCGGGCCCCTACAATGAGCAGTTCTTC
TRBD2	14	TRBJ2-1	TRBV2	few	CASNRGTSGNEQFF	TGTGCCAGCAATAGGGGGACTAGTGGCAATGAGCAGTTCTTC
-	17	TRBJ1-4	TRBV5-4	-	CASSQSRSSPREEKLFF	TGTGCCAGCAGCCAGTCGAGGAGTTCGCCCCGGGAGGAAAAACTGTTTTTT
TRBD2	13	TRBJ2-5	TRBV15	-	CATRLAGMETQYF	TGTGCCACCAGACTAGCGGGAATGGAGACCCAGTACTTC
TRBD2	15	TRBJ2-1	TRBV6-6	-	CASSQSGSSYNEQFF	TGTGCCAGCAGCCAAAGCGGGAGCTCCTACAATGAGCAGTTCTTC
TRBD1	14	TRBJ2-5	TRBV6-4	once	CASSPGTGGETQYF	TGTGCCAGCAGTCCCGGGACAGGGGGCGAGACCCAGTACTTC
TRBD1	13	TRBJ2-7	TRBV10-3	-	CAIRMGQSYEQYF	TGTGCCATCAGGATGGGACAGTCATACGAGCAGTACTTC
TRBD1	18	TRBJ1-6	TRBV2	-	CASSEVSAGGKGDSPLHF	TGTGCCAGCAGTGAAGTGAGTGCAGGGGGGAAAGGAGATTCACCCCTCCACTTT
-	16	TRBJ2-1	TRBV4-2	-	CASSPEMGLIINEQFF	TGTGCCAGCAGCCCCGAGATGGGACTCATCATCAATGAGCAGTTCTTC